This T cell receptor beta chain was retrieved from a study of cytotoxic CD8 clonotypes in ibrutinib-treated CLL. Findings and caveats of the study: Clonality (at baseline) was higher than in age-matched healthy donors and tracked circulating CD8+ T-cell counts.

This CDR3 region has 16 residues. CDR1 is LNHNV, CDR2 YYDKDF, per germline (reference sequence). The germline V and J ends were trimmed by 0 bases and 8 bases, with 17 bases remaining between them. Method: immunoSEQ multiplex PCR; TCRdb's copy keeps in-frame clones and lacks some. The profile shows under 150,000 clones, roughly 80% of them singletons. Notes on this clone: The antigen is undetermined.

The receptor was isolated from a human donor with chronic lymphocytic leukemia. The V call is TRBV15, the J call TRBJ1-5; D is unresolved. Sequenced material: PBMCs, taken after 24 months of ibrutinib treatment. The CDR3 bases are TGTGCCACCAGCAGAGATTATACAGCAGATAAGGAGCCCCAGCATTTT. Its protein product is CATSRDYTADKEPQHF.